The 32 T cell receptor beta chains below all came from one sample that was sequenced in a study of OX40 agonist ivuxolimab in advanced cancers. The data were produced by immunoSEQ multiplex PCR, yet TCRdb's version contains in-frame clones alone and is incomplete. Seen here are 85,000 to 100,000 clones, approximately 93% observed once, and the top ten hold about 0.27%. Material: CD4+ or CD8+ T cells sorted from blood, obtained in a trial of the OX40 agonist ivuxolimab. The source of these receptors is an adult with an advanced solid tumor such as melanoma, head and neck, liver or kidney cancer.

This chain's CDR3 is CASQAESSYNEQFF. CDR3 DNA sequence: TGCGCCAGCCAAGCGGAGAGCTCCTACAATGAGCAGTTCTTC. The chain couples TRBV4-1 to TRBJ2-1; TRBD2 is a possible D gene (5 bases). Trimming pared 8 bases from V and 0 bases from J, leaving 11 bases between. Per the germline V gene, CDR1 is MGHRA and CDR2 is YSYEKL. The CDR3 extends over 14 amino acids.

The genes are TRBV6-6 and TRBJ1-5; maybe TRBD1 (5 bases). V lost 6 bases and J lost 6, with 12 bases in between. This CDR3 is 13 amino acids long. Germline loops: CDR1 MNHNY, CDR2 SVGAGI (reference sequence). The CDR3 DNA follows: TGTGCCAGCAGCCAAACGGGGGGTCAGCCCCAGCATTTT. Protein product: CASSQTGGQPQHF.

This clone was found once. The chain recombines TRBV28 with TRBJ2-1; maybe TRBD2 (6 bases). CDR3 length equals 16 residues. The V gene's germline CDR1 is MDHEN and CDR2 SYDVKM. The V and J ends lost 3 bases and 0 bases respectively, with 12 bases between them. CDR3 in amino acids: CASSFVGGSSYNEQFF. The CDR3 nucleotides are TGTGCCAGCAGTTTCGTAGGAGGGAGCTCCTACAATGAGCAGTTCTTC.

The V and J genes are TRBV11-2 and TRBJ1-2; unclear D gene. This CDR3 comprises 12 residues. The V end was cut by 7 bases, the J end by 7 bases, with 13 bases between. Germline lookup yields CDR1 SGHAT and CDR2 FQNNGV. CDR3 coding DNA: TGTGCCAGCACCCAGTGGAGGAGTGGCTACACCTTC. Amino acids: CASTQWRSGYTF.

The rearrangement uses TRBV7-9 and TRBJ1-4; 8 bases line up with TRBD1. With V trimmed by 5 bases and J by 4 bases, 6 bases remained unmatched. CDR3 length: 15 residues. Per germline, CDR1 SEHNR and CDR2 FQNEAQ (reference sequence). The CDR3 spells CASSPQGAGNEKLFF. CDR3 sequence (DNA): TGTGCCAGCAGCCCTCAGGGGGCAGGTAATGAAAAACTGTTTTTT.

This chain connects TRBV5-4 to TRBJ1-3; D remains ambiguous. The CDR3 is 14 residues long. V lost 9 bases to trimming and J lost 0 bases, with 13 bases between them. Germline CDR1 is SGHNT and CDR2 is YYREEE (reference sequence). CDR3 protein: CATHRWSSGNTIYF. DNA for the CDR3: TGTGCCACCCACAGATGGAGCTCTGGAAACACCATATATTTT. The complete variable domain, with remaining parts taken from reference TRBV5-4 and TRBJ1-3, reads ETGVTQSPTHLIKTRGQQVTLRCSSQSGHNTVSWYQQALGQGPQFIFQYYREEENGRGNFPPRFSGLQFPNYSSELNVNALELDDSALYLCATHRWSSGNTIYFGEGSWLTVV.

V gene TRBV28 combines with J gene TRBJ2-7, with TRBD2 as a possible D gene (6 bases). V dropped 6 bases and J dropped 2 bases, with 17 bases sitting between them. Germline assignment: CDR1 MDHEN and CDR2 SYDVKM. The CDR3 length is 15 residues. CDR3 amino acids: CASRIRDFATYEQYF. DNA of the CDR3: TGTGCCAGCAGAATTAGGGACTTCGCCACCTACGAGCAGTACTTC.

J is TRBJ1-2 and V is TRBV5-1; D may be TRBD1 (5 bases). The ends were cut back, 0 bases at V and 3 bases at J, with 9 bases in the middle. Per germline, CDR1 SGHRS and CDR2 YFSETQ. CDR3 length: 14 residues. The CDR3, as DNA: TGCGCCAGCAGCTTGGCCAGGGAGGACTATGGCTACACCTTC. Residues: CASSLAREDYGYTF. The variable domain in full, completed from reference TRBV5-1 and TRBJ1-2, reads KAGVTQTPRYLIKTRGQQVTLSCSPISGHRSVSWYQQTPGQGLQFLFEYFSETQRNKGNFPGRFSGRQFSNSRSEMNVSTLELGDSALYLCASSLAREDYGYTFGSGTRLTVV.

The chain has TRBV19 and TRBJ1-5; the D gene is possibly TRBD1 (5 bases). Trimming pared 3 bases from V and 5 bases from J, leaving 17 bases between. This CDR3 spans 16 amino acids. Germline V lookup: CDR1 LNHDA, CDR2 SQIVND (reference sequence). In DNA, the CDR3 is TGTGCCAGTAGTATCGTTGGCAGGGCTGGGTATCAGCCCCAGCATTTT. This sequence encodes CASSIVGRAGYQPQHF.

This clone was recorded only once. The chain combines TRBV20-1 with TRBJ2-7; D might be TRBD2 (6 bases). Germline CDR1 and CDR2: DFQATT and SNEGSKA (reference sequence). Trimming took 7 bases from V and 13 from J, leaving 20 bases between them. The CDR3 totals 11 residues. DNA for the CDR3: TGCAGTGGCCCCGGGGCGGGAAGACGTTACGTC. It specifies CSGPGAGRRYV.

The rearrangement uses TRBV28 and TRBJ1-2, with D uncertain. Germline V gives CDR1 MDHEN, CDR2 SYDVKM. The CDR3 totals 13 residues. Trimming shortened V by 5 bases and J by 8 bases, and 15 bases separated the two germline ends. CDR3 loop: CASSPPDGRGYTF. The CDR3, as DNA: TGTGCCAGCAGTCCCCCTGATGGCCGGGGCTACACCTTC.

This clone is a singleton in its sample. The V call is TRBV28, the J call TRBJ1-1, with D possibly TRBD1 on 6 matching bases. Deletions cut 2 bases from V and 2 bases from J, with 9 bases between. The CDR3 covers 14 residues. Germline values: CDR1 MDHEN, CDR2 SYDVKM. The CDR3 DNA sequence: TGTGCCAGCAGTTTACAGGGGTATAACACTGAAGCTTTCTTT. This gives the protein CASSLQGYNTEAFF.

This chain connects TRBV4-2 to TRBJ2-2; D remains ambiguous. The CDR3 is 15 residues long. The V end lost 1 base, the J end lost 0 bases, and 6 bases lay between the germline ends. CDR1 is LGHNA and CDR2 is YNFKEQ in the germline V gene. The chain's CDR3 is CASSQVTANTGELFF. The CDR3 region has the DNA TGTGCCAGCAGCCAAGTCACAGCGAACACCGGGGAGCTGTTTTTT.

The J gene is TRBJ1-1, the V gene TRBV6-5; 9 bases match TRBD1. The germline V gene has CDR1 MNHEY and CDR2 SVGAGI. The CDR3 totals 16 residues. V trimming: 2 bases; J trimming: 1 base; junction bases outside the gene matches: 5. The CDR3 here is CASSYQWDRANTEAFF. CDR3 sequence (DNA): TGTGCCAGCAGTTACCAGTGGGACAGGGCGAACACTGAAGCTTTCTTT.

The chain employs TRBV28 and TRBJ1-3, with D uncertain. With 8 bases removed from V and 9 bases from J, the gap between germline ends came to 14 bases. The CDR3 is made up of 12 amino acids. The germline gives CDR1 MDHEN, CDR2 SYDVKM. The CDR3 loop is CASAGPTSTIYF. CDR3 DNA: TGTGCCAGCGCCGGGCCCACAAGCACCATATATTTT.

This sequence joins TRBV7-8 and TRBJ1-1, with 7 bases matching TRBD1. Germline CDR1 SGHVS, CDR2 FQNEAQ. Losses at the gene ends were 6 bases for V and 4 bases for J; bases not matched to a gene: 14. The CDR3 runs 16 residues. CDR3 in amino acids: CASRRLQGSEGTEAFF. The DNA of the CDR3 is TGTGCCAGCAGGCGACTACAGGGGAGTGAGGGCACTGAAGCTTTCTTT.

This chain joins TRBV6-5 and TRBJ2-5; D is ambiguous. The V end lost 0 bases, the J end lost 1 base, and 6 bases lay between the germline ends. This CDR3 has 14 residues. Germline V gene data show CDR1 as MNHEY and CDR2 as SVGAGI. The CDR3 loop reads CASSYSYSQETQYF. The CDR3 DNA follows: TGTGCCAGCAGTTACTCCTACAGCCAAGAGACCCAGTACTTC.

This chain links TRBV7-9 with TRBJ2-1; the D gene is possibly TRBD1 (6 bases). V was clipped by 2 bases and J by 11 bases, with 7 bases between them. The germline CDR1 and CDR2 sequences are SEHNR and FQNEAQ (reference sequence). The CDR3 is 11 residues long. The CDR3 protein is CASSLWDKQFF. DNA of the CDR3: TGTGCCAGCAGCTTATGGGACAAGCAGTTCTTC. Using reference TRBV7-9 and TRBJ2-1 for the parts outside the CDR3, the full variable domain is DTGVSQNPRHKITKRGQNVTFRCDPISEHNRLYWYRQTLGQGPEFLTYFQNEAQLEKSRLLSDRFSAERPKGSFSTLEIQRTEQGDSAMYLCASSLWDKQFFGPGTRLTVL.

The rearrangement uses TRBV4-3 and TRBJ2-1, with 8 positions matching TRBD2. Germline CDR1 reads LGHNA; CDR2 reads YSLEER. This CDR3 has 15 residues. J lost 9 bases, V lost 1 base, and 8 bases had no gene match. CDR3 residues: CASSQGGGRWIEQFF. CDR3 in DNA: TGCGCCAGCAGCCAAGGAGGCGGGAGGTGGATTGAGCAGTTCTTC.

This clone was seen once. The genes are TRBV5-1 and TRBJ1-2; 7 bases align to TRBD1. In germline, CDR1 is SGHRS, CDR2 YFSETQ. The CDR3 is made up of 16 amino acids. The V segment lost 1 base and the J segment 2 bases; nucleotides outside the gene matches: 8. The CDR3 nucleotides are TGCGCCAGCAGCTTGACCCCGGGGGGACAGAACTATGGCTACACCTTC. Amino acids: CASSLTPGGQNYGYTF.

The chain joins TRBV28 to TRBJ1-6; D uncertain. CDR1 and CDR2 (germline): MDHEN, SYDVKM. CDR3 size: 12 residues. V shed 5 bases and J shed 8 bases, with 7 bases lying between them. CDR3 residues: CASSPPDSPLHF. The CDR3 region has the DNA TGTGCCAGCAGTCCCCCGGATTCACCCCTCCACTTT.

The chain couples TRBV6-1 to TRBJ2-3, with no clear D. V lost 6 bases and J lost 6, with 7 bases in between. Germline V lookup: CDR1 MNHNS, CDR2 SASEGT. The CDR3 sequence is 11 residues long. CDR3 amino acids: CASRVGDTQYF. The CDR3 nucleotides read TGTGCCAGCAGAGTAGGGGATACGCAGTATTTT.

The chain links TRBV4-3 to TRBJ2-3; D possibly corresponds to TRBD2 (5 bases). The V end was cut by 2 bases, the J end by 0 bases, with 9 bases between. This CDR3 spans 15 amino acids. The germline V gene has CDR1 LGHNA and CDR2 YSLEER. Written as DNA, the CDR3 is TGCGCCAGCAGCCAAATTGGCGGGAGCACAGATACGCAGTATTTT. Protein: CASSQIGGSTDTQYF.

The genes are TRBV5-1 and TRBJ2-1, with D hard to call. CDR3 length equals 12 residues. CDR1 is SGHRS and CDR2 is YFSETQ in the germline V gene. V gave up 2 bases and J gave up 10 bases, with 10 bases separating them. CDR3 coding DNA: TGCGCCAGCAGCTTTAGAGCCCTGGAGCAGTTCTTC. Residues: CASSFRALEQFF.

This clone is a singleton in its sample. The chain links TRBV30 to TRBJ2-3, with TRBD2 as a possible D gene (6 bases). The germline V gene has CDR1 GTSNPN and CDR2 SVGIG (reference sequence). Trimming removed 2 bases from V and 3 bases from J, with 15 bases in between. This CDR3 has 15 residues. CDR3 protein: CAWSQPGTWTDTQYF. The CDR3 coding sequence is TGTGCCTGGAGTCAGCCCGGGACTTGGACAGATACGCAGTATTTT.

The rearrangement links TRBV4-2 to TRBJ2-5, with 10 bases identical to TRBD2. V dropped 4 bases and J dropped 1; count of bases not matched to a gene: 12. This CDR3 contains 18 residues. Germline CDR1 LGHNA, CDR2 YNFKEQ. The CDR3 DNA reads as TGTGCCAGCAGCCCAGGGACTCCGGGACTAGCGAGCCAAGAGACCCAGTACTTC. This encodes CASSPGTPGLASQETQYF.

The genes are TRBV6-5 and TRBJ2-5; TRBD2 is a possible D gene (5 bases). V lost 5 bases and J lost 4, with 11 bases in between. The germline gives CDR1 MNHEY, CDR2 SVGAGI. The CDR3 totals 13 residues. The CDR3, as DNA: TGTGCCAGCAGTCTTACTAGTTCAGAGACCCAGTACTTC. As protein: CASSLTSSETQYF.

This chain uses TRBV5-4 with TRBJ2-1; D is ambiguous. Trimming pared 4 bases from V and 4 bases from J, leaving 12 bases between. CDR3 length: 14 residues. Germline assignment: CDR1 SGHNT and CDR2 YYREEE (reference sequence). For the CDR3, the DNA is TGTGCCAGCAGCACCGGAGCCCAGTACAATGAGCAGTTCTTC. Its translation: CASSTGAQYNEQFF.

The V gene is TRBV19, the J gene TRBJ2-1; TRBD1 matches 8 bases. CDR3 length equals 13 residues. The V segment lost 4 bases and the J segment 6 bases; nucleotides outside the gene matches: 2. Germline lookup yields CDR1 LNHDA and CDR2 SQIVND (reference sequence). In DNA form, the CDR3 reads TGTGCCAGTAGTACTACAGGGGGCAATGAGCAGTTCTTC. It is translated as CASSTTGGNEQFF.

The J gene is TRBJ2-7, the V gene TRBV6-1; a weak D match, TRBD2 (5 bases). Trimming pared 2 bases from V and 4 bases from J, leaving 18 bases between. The CDR3 runs to 16 residues. Looked up from germline, CDR1 is MNHNS and CDR2 is SASEGT. Here the CDR3 reads CASSEFGDMRAYEQYF. CDR3 DNA sequence: TGTGCCAGCAGTGAATTTGGGGATATGCGGGCATACGAGCAGTACTTC.

The V gene is TRBV5-6, the J gene TRBJ1-2; D is undetermined. The CDR3 extends over 13 amino acids. Trimming took off 0 bases at V and 8 bases at J, with 11 bases between the two ends. The V gene's germline CDR1 is SGHDT and CDR2 YYEEEE. CDR3 residues: CASSLVVGRGYTF. Written as DNA, the CDR3 is TGTGCCAGCAGCTTGGTCGTGGGTCGCGGCTACACCTTC.

This chain links TRBV6-1 with TRBJ1-1, with D unclear. V gave up 3 bases and J gave up 4 bases, with 15 bases separating them. This CDR3 spans 15 amino acids. Germline values: CDR1 MNHNS, CDR2 SASEGT. DNA for the CDR3: TGTGCCAGCAGTGATATGAGCCAGACGGGCACTGAAGCTTTCTTT. Its translation is CASSDMSQTGTEAFF.